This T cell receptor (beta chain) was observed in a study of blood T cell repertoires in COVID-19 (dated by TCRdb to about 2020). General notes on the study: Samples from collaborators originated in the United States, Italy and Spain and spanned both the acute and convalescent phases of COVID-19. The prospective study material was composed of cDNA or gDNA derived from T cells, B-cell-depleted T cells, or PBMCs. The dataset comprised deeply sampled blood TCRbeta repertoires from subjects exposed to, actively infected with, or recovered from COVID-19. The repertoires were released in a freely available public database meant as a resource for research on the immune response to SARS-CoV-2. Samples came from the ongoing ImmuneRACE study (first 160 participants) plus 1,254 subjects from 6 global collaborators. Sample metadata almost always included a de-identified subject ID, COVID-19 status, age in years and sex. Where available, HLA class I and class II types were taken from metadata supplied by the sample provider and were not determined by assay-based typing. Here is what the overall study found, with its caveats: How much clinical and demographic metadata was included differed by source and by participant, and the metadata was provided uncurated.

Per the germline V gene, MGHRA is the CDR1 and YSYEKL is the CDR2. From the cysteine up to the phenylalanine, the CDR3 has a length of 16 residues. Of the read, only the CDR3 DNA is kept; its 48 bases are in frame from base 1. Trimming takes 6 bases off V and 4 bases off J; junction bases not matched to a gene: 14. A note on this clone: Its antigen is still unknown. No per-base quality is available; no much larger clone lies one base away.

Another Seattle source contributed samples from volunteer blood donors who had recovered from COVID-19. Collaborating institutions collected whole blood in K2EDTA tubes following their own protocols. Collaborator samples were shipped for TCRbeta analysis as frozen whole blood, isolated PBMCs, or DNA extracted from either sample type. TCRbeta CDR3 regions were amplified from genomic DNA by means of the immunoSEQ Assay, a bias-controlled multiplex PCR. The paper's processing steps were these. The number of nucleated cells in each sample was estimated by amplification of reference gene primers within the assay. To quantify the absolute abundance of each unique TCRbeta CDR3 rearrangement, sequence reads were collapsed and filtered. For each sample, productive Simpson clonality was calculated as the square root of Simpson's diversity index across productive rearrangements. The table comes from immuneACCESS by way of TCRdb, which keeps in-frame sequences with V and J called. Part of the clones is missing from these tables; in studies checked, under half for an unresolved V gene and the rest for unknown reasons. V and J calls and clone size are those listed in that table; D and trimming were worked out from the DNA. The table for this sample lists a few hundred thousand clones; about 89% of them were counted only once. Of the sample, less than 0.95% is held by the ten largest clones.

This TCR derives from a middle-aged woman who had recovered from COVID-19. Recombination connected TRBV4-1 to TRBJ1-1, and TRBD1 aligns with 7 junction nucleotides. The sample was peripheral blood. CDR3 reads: CASSGTGQRTGTEAFF. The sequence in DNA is TGCGCCAGCAGTGGGACGGGACAGAGAACCGGCACTGAAGCTTTCTTT.